The clone carrying this T cell receptor beta chain ranks as medium-sized. The antigen is undetermined. These data belong to a study of spatial heterogeneity in lung cancer. Germline CDR1 is PRHDT and CDR2 is FYEKMQ (reference sequence). Trimming at V came to 5 bases and at J to 1 base, leaving 4 bases not matched to a gene. There are 15 residues in the CDR3. Regarding the study as a whole: Mutation counts in tumors were tracked by counts of expanded intratumoral alpha and beta TCRs.

Time point here: sample taken at primary tumor resection. The donors, fewer than 90 patients with untreated early-stage non-small cell lung cancer, provided the samples. Whole RNA came from tumor, nontumor lung or frozen PBMC and was sequenced without being sorted. Each TCR cDNA molecule bore a unique molecular identifier. TCRdb ran MiXCR on the 5' RACE reads and lists one entry per CDR3 protein. The sample yields around 100,000 distinct CDR3 sequences, about 4.6% seen once. The chain couples TRBV13 to TRBJ2-2; 7 bases map to TRBD2. Sequences were derived from lung tumor tissue, sampled at surgery. The clonotype comes from a male donor with early-stage non-small cell lung cancer. As DNA, the CDR3 is TGTGCCAGCAGCGCTGGGGAGGGGAACACCGGGGAGCTGTTTTTT. Amino acids: CASSAGEGNTGELFF.